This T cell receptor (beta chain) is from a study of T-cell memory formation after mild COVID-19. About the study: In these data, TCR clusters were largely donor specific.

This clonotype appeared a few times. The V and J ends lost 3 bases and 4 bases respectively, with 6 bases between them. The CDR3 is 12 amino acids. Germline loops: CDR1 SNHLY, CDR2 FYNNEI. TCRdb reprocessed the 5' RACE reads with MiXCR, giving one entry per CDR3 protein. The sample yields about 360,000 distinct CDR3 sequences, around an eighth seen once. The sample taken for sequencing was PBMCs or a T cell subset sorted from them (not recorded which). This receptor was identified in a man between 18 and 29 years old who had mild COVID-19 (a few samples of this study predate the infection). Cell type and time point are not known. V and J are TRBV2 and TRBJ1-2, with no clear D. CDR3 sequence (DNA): TGTGCCAGCAGTGAGAACGCCTATGGCTACACCTTC. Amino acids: CASSENAYGYTF. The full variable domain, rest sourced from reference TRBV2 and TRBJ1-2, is EPEVTQTPSHQVTQMGQEVILRCVPISNHLYFYWYRQILGQKVEFLVSFYNNEISEKSEIFDDQFSVERPDGSNFTLKIRSTKLEDSAMYFCASSENAYGYTFGSGTRLTVV.